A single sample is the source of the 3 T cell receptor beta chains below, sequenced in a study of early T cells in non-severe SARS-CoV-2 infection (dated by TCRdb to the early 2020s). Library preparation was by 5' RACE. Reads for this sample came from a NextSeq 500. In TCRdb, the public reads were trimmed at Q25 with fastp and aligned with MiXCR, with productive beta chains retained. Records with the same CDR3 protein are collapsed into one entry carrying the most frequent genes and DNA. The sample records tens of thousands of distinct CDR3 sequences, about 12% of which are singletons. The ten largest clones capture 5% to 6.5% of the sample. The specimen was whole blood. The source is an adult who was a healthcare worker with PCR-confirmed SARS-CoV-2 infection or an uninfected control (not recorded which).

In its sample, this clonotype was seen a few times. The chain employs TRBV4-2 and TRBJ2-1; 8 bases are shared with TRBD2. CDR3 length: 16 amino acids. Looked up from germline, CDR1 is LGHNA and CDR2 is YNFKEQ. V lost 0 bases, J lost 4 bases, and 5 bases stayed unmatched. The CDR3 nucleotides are TGTGCCAGCAGCCAAGATCACACTAGCGGTTACAATGAGCAGTTCTTC. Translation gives CASSQDHTSGYNEQFF.

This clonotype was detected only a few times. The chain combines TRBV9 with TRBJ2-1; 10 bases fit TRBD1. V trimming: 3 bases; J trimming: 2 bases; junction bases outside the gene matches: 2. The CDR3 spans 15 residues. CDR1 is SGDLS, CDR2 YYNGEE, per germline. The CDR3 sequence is CASSADRGTYNEQFF. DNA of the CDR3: TGTGCCAGCAGCGCGGACAGGGGGACCTACAATGAGCAGTTCTTC.

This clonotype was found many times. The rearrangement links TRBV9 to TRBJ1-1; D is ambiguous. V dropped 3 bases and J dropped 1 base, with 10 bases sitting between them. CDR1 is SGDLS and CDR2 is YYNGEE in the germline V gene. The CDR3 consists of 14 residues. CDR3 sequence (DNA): TGTGCCAGCAGCGCAAATTCACGGAACACTGAAGCTTTCTTT. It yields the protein CASSANSRNTEAFF.